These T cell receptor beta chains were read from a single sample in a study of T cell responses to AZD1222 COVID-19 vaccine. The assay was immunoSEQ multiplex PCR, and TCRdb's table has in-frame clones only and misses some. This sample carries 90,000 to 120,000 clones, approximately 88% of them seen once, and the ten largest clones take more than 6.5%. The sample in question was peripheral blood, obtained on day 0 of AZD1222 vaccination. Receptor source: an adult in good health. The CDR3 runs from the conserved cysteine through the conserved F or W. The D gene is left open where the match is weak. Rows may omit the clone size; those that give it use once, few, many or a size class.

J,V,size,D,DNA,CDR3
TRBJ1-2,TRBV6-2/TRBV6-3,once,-,TGTGCCAGCAGTTACGCGCCCTCGGGGGAGCTTCTTGGCTACACCTTC,CASSYAPSGELLGYTF
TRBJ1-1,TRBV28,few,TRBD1,TGTGCCAGCAGTTCTCTCGGACAGGCCTTTACACTGAAGCTTTCTCACACTGAAGCTTTCTTT,CASSSLGQAFTLKLSHTEAFF
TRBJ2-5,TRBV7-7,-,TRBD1,TGTGCCAGCAGCTTGACAGGGACGGGAGAGACCCAGTACTTC,CASSLTGTGETQYF
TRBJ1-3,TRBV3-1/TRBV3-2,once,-,TGTGCCAGCAGCCAAGAGTCCCCGAGCAGGGCCGGAAACACCATATATTTT,CASSQESPSRAGNTIYF
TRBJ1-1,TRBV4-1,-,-,TGCGCCAGCAGCCAAGATCCCGGGAAGAACACTGAAGCTTTCTTT,CASSQDPGKNTEAFF
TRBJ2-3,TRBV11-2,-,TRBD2,TGTGCCAGCAGCTCCCTAGCGGGAGTCAGCGATACGCAGTATTTT,CASSSLAGVSDTQYF
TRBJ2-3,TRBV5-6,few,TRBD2,TGTGCCAGCAGCTTGATCGGGCTAGCGGGCCGACCAAGCACAGATACGCAGTATTTT,CASSLIGLAGRPSTDTQYF
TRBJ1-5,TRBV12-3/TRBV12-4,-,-,TGTGCCAGCAGTTTACTCCTTCAGCCCCAGCATTTT,CASSLLLQPQHF
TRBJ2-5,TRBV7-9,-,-,TGTGCCAGCAGCTCGAGTGGGGGTACAATGCAAGAGACCCAGTACTTC,CASSSSGGTMQETQYF
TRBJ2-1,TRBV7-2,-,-,TGTGCCAGCAGCCCCCGGGGGCCCAGGATCAGCCCCTACAATGAGCAGTTCTTC,CASSPRGPRISPYNEQFF
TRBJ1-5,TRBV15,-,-,TGTGCCACCAGCAGAGGAGTGGGGGACAATCAGCCCCAGCATTTT,CATSRGVGDNQPQHF
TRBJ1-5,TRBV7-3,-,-,TGTGCCAGCAGCTTTGGGCAGTCACAGCCCCAGCATTTT,CASSFGQSQPQHF
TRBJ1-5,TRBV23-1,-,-,TGCGCCAGCAGTCAATCCCCCATCCAGCCCCAGCATTTT,CASSQSPIQPQHF
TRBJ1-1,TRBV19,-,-,TGTGCCAGTACGCCTGGGGGGGGCTTCAACACTGAAGCTTTCTTT,CASTPGGGFNTEAFF
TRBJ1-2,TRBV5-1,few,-,TGCGCCAGCACTCTGAACAGGGAGGGTGGCTACACCTTC,CASTLNREGGYTF
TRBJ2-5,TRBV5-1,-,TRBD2,TGCGCCAGCAGCTTGTCCCTAGCGGGAGAGACCCAGTACTTC,CASSLSLAGETQYF
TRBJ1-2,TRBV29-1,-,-,TGCAGCGTTGAACGGCAGAACTATGGCTACACCTTC,CSVERQNYGYTF
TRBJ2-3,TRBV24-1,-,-,TGTGCCACCAGTGATTTCAGGAAGACAGATACGCAGTATTTT,CATSDFRKTDTQYF
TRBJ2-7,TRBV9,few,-,TGTGCCAGCAGTGCACATAGCGGAAGCTCCTACGAGCAGTACTTC,CASSAHSGSSYEQYF
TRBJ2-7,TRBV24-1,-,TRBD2,TGTGCCACCAGTGATTCGCCCGGGACTAGCGGGGACTACGAGCAGTACTTC,CATSDSPGTSGDYEQYF